This TCR beta chain was recorded in a study of T-cell memory formation after mild COVID-19. Looking at the study overall: Largely donor-specific TCR clusters were found.

TCRdb processed the 5' RACE reads anew with MiXCR; each CDR3 protein has one entry. The data contain approximately 580,000 distinct CDR3 sequences, about a fifth of them seen just once; the ten biggest clones take up roughly an eighth. The germline gives CDR1 DFQATT, CDR2 SNEGSKA (reference sequence). The CDR3 has 13 amino acids. V lost 0 bases to trimming and J lost 11 bases, with 16 bases between them. The sequence came from an adult woman who had mild COVID-19 (a few samples of this study predate the infection). Cell type and time point are not known. The V gene is TRBV20-1, the J gene TRBJ1-1; possibly TRBD1 for D (5 bases). The sequencing sample was made of PBMCs or a T cell subset sorted from them (not recorded which). The CDR3 region is CSAREEGDAGAFF. For the CDR3, the DNA is TGCAGTGCTAGAGAGGAAGGGGATGCCGGGGCTTTCTTT.